Sequencing of this T cell receptor (beta chain) was carried out in a study of cytotoxic CD8 clonotypes in ibrutinib-treated CLL. Study context: After median roughly 68 months, approximately 14 stayed in remission, approximately twelve progressed; responses roughly 25 partial, 2 complete. Patients gave response samples after a median 12 months of treatment, range 6 to 36. Findings and limits, study-wide: Contraction or stability on treatment characterized the public clonotypes, which were uncommon. Elevated clonality accompanied ibrutinib response, with a return toward baseline values at progression.

This clone was detected a few times. Antigen unknown. Germline-derived CDR1 and CDR2 are KGHSH and LQKENI. The V and J ends lost 6 bases and 5 bases, in that order; junction bases with no gene match: 6. This CDR3 region has 14 residues. The assay was immunoSEQ multiplex PCR, and TCRdb's table has in-frame clones only and misses some. The sample records approximately 340,000 clones, roughly two thirds being singletons. This clonotype originated in a human donor with chronic lymphocytic leukemia. The chain uses TRBV18 and TRBJ2-5, with TRBD1 matching over 10 bases. Source: PBMCs, taken after 36 months of ibrutinib treatment. CDR3 amino acids: CASSPGTGDETQYF. CDR3 DNA sequence: TGTGCCAGCTCTCCAGGGACAGGGGACGAGACCCAGTACTTC.